The entry below describes one T cell receptor (beta chain). Its antigen is undetermined. The table came from immunoSEQ multiplex PCR; TCRdb's copy has only in-frame clones and leaves some out. Of more than 150,000 clones in the sample, about 68% were seen once. Memory CD4+ cells were the fraction left after CD45RA+ naive selection. This sample is drawn from a study of shared clonotypes between healthy human individuals. Findings and limits, study-wide: The authors expected sequencing depth to affect clonotype sharing among donors.

The CDR3 sequence is 13 residues long. V was pared by 2 bases and J by 2 bases, with 3 bases between. Germline CDR1 is KGHSH and CDR2 is LQKENI. V gene TRBV18 combines with J gene TRBJ2-2; no definite D call. Source material: memory CD4+ T cells sorted from blood. The subset was: CD45RA-negative fraction. The source is a man younger than 40 in good health. DNA for the CDR3: TGTGCCAGCTCACCATCTAACACCGGGGAGCTGTTTTTT. It translates to CASSPSNTGELFF.